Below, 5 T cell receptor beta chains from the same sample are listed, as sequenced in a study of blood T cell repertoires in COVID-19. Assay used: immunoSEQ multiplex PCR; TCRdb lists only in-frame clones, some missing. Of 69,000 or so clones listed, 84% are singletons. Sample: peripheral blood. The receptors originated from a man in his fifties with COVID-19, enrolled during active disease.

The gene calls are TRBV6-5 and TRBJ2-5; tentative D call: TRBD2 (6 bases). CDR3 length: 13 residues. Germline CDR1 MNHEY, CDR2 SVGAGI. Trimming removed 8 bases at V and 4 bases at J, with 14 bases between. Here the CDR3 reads CASGLGGVETQYF. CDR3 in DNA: TGTGCCAGCGGCCTCGGAGGGGTAGAGACCCAGTACTTC.

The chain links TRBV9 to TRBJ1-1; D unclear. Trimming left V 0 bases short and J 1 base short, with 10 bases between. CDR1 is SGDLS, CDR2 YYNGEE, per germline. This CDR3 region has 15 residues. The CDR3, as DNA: TGTGCCAGCAGCGTAGTGCGAGGGCGGAACACTGAAGCTTTCTTT. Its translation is CASSVVRGRNTEAFF.

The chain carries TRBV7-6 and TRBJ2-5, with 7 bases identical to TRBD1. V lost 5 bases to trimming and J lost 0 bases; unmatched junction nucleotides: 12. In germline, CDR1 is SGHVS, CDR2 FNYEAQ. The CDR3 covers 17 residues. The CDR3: CASSQRGQNFYQETQYF. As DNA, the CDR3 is TGTGCCAGCAGCCAAAGGGGGCAGAATTTTTACCAAGAGACCCAGTACTTC.

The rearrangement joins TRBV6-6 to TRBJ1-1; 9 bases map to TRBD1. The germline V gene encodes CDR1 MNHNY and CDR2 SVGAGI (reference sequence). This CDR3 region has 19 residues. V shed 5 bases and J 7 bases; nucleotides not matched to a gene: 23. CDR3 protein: CASSLTTTGQGRFEGEAFF. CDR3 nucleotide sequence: TGTGCCAGCAGTCTCACTACCACAGGACAGGGGAGATTTGAAGGTGAAGCTTTCTTT.

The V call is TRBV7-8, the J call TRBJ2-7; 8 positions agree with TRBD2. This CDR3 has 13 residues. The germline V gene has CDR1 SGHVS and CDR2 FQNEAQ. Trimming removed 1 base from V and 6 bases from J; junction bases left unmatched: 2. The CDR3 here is CASSLGLASEQYF. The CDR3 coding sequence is TGTGCCAGCAGCTTAGGACTAGCGTCCGAGCAGTACTTC.